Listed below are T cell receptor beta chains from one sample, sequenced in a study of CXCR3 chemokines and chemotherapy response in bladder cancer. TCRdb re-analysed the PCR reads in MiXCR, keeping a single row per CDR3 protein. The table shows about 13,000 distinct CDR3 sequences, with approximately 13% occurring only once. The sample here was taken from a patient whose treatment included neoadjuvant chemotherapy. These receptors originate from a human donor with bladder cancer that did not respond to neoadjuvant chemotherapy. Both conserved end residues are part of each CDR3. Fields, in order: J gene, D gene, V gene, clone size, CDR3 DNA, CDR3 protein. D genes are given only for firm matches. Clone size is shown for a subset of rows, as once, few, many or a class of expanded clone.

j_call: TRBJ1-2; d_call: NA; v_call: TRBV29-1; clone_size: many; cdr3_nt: TGCAGCGTTGAATCCCCGGGGGACTATGGCTACACCTTC; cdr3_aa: CSVESPGDYGYTF
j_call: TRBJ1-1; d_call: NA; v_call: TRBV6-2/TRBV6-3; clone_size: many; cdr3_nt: TGTGCCAGCAGTTACTCGCCCGGTTTGAATGAAGCTTTCTTT; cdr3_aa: CASSYSPGLNEAFF
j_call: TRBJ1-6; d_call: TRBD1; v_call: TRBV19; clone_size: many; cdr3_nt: TGTGCCAGTAGTCCTACCCCGGGCAGGGGGTATCTCCACTTT; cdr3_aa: CASSPTPGRGYLHF
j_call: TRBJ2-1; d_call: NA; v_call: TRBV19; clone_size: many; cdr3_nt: TGTGCCAGTAAGCCTAGAAATGAGCAGTTCTTC; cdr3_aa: CASKPRNEQFF
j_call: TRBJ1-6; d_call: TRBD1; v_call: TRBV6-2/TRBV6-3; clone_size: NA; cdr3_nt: TGTGCCAGCAGAACCGGGACAGGGGAATCACCCCTCCACTTT; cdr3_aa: CASRTGTGESPLHF
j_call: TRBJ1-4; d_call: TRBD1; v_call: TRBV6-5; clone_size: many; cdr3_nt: TGTGCCAGCAGGACAGGGCCTGAAAAACTGTTTTTT; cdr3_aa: CASRTGPEKLFF
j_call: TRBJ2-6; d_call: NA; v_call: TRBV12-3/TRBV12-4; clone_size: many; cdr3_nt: TGTGCCAGCAACGAACATGAGGGGGCTGGGGCCAACGTCCTGACTTTC; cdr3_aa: CASNEHEGAGANVLTF
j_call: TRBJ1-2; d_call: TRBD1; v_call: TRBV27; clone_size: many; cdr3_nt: TGTGCCAGCAGTCCAGGGGGACAGAACTATGGCTACACCTTC; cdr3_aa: CASSPGGQNYGYTF
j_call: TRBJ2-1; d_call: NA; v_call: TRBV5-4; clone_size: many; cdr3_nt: TGTGCCAGCACCCTTCTTCCGGGGCGTGAGCAGTTCTTC; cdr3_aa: CASTLLPGREQFF
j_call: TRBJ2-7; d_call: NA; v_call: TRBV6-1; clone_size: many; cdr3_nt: TGTGCCAGCAGTGAGGTCCAGCCGCAGTACTTC; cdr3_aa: CASSEVQPQYF
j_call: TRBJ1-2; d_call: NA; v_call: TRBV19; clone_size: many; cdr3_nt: TGTGCCAGTAGTACCCAATCGGGGGCTCAGGGTCGGTCTGGCTACACCTTC; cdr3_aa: CASSTQSGAQGRSGYTF
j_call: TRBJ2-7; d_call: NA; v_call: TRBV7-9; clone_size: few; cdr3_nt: TGTGCCAGCAGCTTACAGTCGGCCTACGAGCAGTACTTC; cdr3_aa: CASSLQSAYEQYF
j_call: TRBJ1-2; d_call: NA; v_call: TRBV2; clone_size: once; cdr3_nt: TGTGCCAGCAGTGCAGTACCCCAGGGGTATGGCTACACCTTC; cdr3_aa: CASSAVPQGYGYTF
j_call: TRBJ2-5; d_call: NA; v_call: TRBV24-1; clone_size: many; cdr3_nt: TGTGCCACCAGTGACCCGGGAACCGGGACCGGAGAGACCCAGTACTTC; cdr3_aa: CATSDPGTGTGETQYF
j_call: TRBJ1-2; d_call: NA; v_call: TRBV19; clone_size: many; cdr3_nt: TGTGCCAGTAGTATCTGGGGGCCGAGTGGCTACACCTTC; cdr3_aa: CASSIWGPSGYTF
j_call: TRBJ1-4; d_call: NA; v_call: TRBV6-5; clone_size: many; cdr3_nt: TGTGCCAGCAGTTACAAGTGGCGACAGGTCAGCAATGAAAAACTGTTTTTT; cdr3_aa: CASSYKWRQVSNEKLFF
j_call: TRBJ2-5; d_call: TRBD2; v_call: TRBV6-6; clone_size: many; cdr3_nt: TGTGCCAGCAGACTAGCGGGAGGAGAGACCCAGTACTTC; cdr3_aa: CASRLAGGETQYF
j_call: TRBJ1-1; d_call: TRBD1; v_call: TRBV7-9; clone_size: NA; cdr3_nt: TGTGCCAGCAACAGGGGTCGCTTGAACACTGAAGCTTTCTTT; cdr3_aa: CASNRGRLNTEAFF
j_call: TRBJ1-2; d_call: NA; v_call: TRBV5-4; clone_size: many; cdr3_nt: TGTGCCAGCAGCTCGTATAAAGGGGATGGCTACACCTTC; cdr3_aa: CASSSYKGDGYTF
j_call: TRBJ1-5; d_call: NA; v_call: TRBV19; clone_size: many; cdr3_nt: TGTGCCAGTAGTACAGGGCGGAATCAGCCCCAGCATTTT; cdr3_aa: CASSTGRNQPQHF
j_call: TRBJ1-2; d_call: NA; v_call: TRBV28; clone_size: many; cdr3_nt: TGTGCCAGCAGGAGCCTAATGGGGGGCGGAGGCTACACCTTC; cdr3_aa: CASRSLMGGGGYTF
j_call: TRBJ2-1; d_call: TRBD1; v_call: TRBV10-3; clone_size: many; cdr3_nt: TGTGCCATTTCCAACGGGGGACAGGGAGGAGAGCAGTTCTTC; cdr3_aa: CAISNGGQGGEQFF
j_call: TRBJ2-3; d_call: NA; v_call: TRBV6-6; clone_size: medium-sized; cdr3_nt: TGTGCCAGCACCGTGACAGCCTCCACAGATACGCAGTATTTT; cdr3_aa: CASTVTASTDTQYF
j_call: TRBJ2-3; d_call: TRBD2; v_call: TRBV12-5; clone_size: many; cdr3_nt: TGTGCTAGTGGTCTGACGGGCCTAGCGGGAGCCAATACGCAGTATTTT; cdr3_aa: CASGLTGLAGANTQYF
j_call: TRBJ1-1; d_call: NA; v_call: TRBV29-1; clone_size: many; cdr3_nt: TGCAGCGTGAGGGGCAGCTTTGAAGCTTTCTTT; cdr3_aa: CSVRGSFEAFF
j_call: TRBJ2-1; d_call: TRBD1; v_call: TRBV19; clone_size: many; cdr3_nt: TGTGCCAGTAGACAGGGCCAGGGGGAGTACAATGAGCAGTTCTTC; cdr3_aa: CASRQGQGEYNEQFF
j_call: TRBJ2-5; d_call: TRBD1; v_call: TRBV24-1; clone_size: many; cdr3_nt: TGTGCCACCAGTGAGTCGACAGGGAAGGAGACCCAGTACTTC; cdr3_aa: CATSESTGKETQYF
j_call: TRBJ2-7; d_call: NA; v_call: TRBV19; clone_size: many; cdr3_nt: TGTGCCAGTAGTACCGGCGGGACTCCTATTTACGAGCAGTACTTC; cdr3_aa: CASSTGGTPIYEQYF
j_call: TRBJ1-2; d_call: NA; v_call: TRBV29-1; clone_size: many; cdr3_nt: TGCAGCGTTGCGATACAGGGAGGAAACTATGGCTACACCTTC; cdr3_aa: CSVAIQGGNYGYTF
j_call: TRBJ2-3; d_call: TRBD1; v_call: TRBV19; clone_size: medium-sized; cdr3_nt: TGTGCCAGTAGAACGGGACAGGGGCCAGATACGCAGTATTTT; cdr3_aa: CASRTGQGPDTQYF
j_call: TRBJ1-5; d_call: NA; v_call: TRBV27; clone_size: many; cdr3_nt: TGTGCCAGCCAGTTATATTATGGAGGGGGCAATCAGCCCCAGCATTTT; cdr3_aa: CASQLYYGGGNQPQHF
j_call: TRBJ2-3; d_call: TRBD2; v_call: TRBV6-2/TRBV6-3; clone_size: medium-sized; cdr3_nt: TGTGCCAGCAGTTACTCAAGACTAGCGGGCCTGAGCACAGATACGCAGTATTTT; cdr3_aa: CASSYSRLAGLSTDTQYF
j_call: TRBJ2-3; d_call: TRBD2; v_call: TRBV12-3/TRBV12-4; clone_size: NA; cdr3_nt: TGTGCCAGCAGTTTCGGTTCCGGACTAGCATTAGATACGCAGTATTTT; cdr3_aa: CASSFGSGLALDTQYF
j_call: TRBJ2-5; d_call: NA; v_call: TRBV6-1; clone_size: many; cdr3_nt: TGTGCCAGCAGTGAAGAAGGAGGGAGAATGGAGACCCAGTACTTC; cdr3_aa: CASSEEGGRMETQYF
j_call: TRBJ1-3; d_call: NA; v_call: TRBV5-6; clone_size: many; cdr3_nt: TGTGCCAGCAGCTCGGGGCTTACGGGAAACACCATATATTTT; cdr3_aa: CASSSGLTGNTIYF
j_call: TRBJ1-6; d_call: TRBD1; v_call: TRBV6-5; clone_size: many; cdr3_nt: TGTGCCAGCAGACCGGACAGGGGGACCCGCACCTATAATTCACCCCTCCACTTT; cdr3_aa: CASRPDRGTRTYNSPLHF
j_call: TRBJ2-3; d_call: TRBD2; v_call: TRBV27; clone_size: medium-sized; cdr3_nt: TGTGCCAGCAGTGAGGGACTAGCGGGGCTCACAGATACGCAGTATTTT; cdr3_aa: CASSEGLAGLTDTQYF
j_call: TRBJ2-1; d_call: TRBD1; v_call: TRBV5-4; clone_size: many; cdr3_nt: TGTGCCAGCAGCACGGGACAGGGTATGGGTGAGCAGTTCTTC; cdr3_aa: CASSTGQGMGEQFF
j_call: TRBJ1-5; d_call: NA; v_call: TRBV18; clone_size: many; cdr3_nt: TGTGCCAGCTCACAAACAGCCAATCAGCCCCAGCATTTT; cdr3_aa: CASSQTANQPQHF
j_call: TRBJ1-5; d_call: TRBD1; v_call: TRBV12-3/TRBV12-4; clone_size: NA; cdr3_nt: TGTGCCAGCAGTTTCCATGACAGGGTCAATCAGCCCCAGCATTTT; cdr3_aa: CASSFHDRVNQPQHF
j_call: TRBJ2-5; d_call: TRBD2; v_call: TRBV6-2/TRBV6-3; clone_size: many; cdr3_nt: TGTGCCAGCAGTTGGGAATCGGCGGGGGGACGAGAGACCCAGTACTTC; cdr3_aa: CASSWESAGGRETQYF
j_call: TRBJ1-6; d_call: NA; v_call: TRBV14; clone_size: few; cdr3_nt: TGTGCCAGCAGCCAAGGATCTAACAGGAGCTCCTATAATTCACCCCTCCACTTT; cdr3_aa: CASSQGSNRSSYNSPLHF
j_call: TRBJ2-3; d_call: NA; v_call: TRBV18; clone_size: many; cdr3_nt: TGTGCCAGCTCACCGGCCCAGGCCGCAGATACGCAGTATTTT; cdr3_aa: CASSPAQAADTQYF
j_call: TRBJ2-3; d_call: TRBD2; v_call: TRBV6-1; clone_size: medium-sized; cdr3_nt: TGTGCCAGCAGTGTCTTAGCGGGAGCGGCAGATACGCAGTATTTT; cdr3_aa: CASSVLAGAADTQYF
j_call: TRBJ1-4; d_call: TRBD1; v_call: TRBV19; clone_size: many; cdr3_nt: TGTGCCAGCGCAGGGGGCGACCAGGGGGAAAAACTGTTTTTT; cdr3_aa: CASAGGDQGEKLFF
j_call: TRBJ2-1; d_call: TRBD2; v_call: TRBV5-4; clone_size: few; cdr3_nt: TGTGCCAGCAGCTTGGACTCGGGGGGGCAGTTCTTC; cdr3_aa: CASSLDSGGQFF